This entry lists 25 T cell receptor beta chains sequenced from one sample in a study of CD8+ T cells in alopecia areata. The treatment was: oral pan-JAK inhibitor, 5-10 mg twice daily. Sequencing relied on a cDNA template that was reverse transcribed from extracted RNA. Only in-frame clones appear in the TCRdb table, and some are missing; sequencing was by immunoSEQ multiplex PCR. Among about 190,000 clones listed, 45% to 65% were seen once. This specimen consisted of CD4+ T cells sorted from blood, obtained at week 4, from a patient treated with tofacitinib. These receptors were taken from a human donor with alopecia areata.

The CDR3 region is CASSQGLAYEQYF. In DNA, the CDR3 is TGCGCCAGCAGCCAGGGACTAGCCTACGAGCAGTACTTC. The V and J genes are TRBV4-3 and TRBJ2-7, with TRBD2 matching 8 bases. The CDR3 totals 13 residues. The germline V gene has CDR1 LGHNA and CDR2 YSLEER. The trim removed 3 bases at V and 2 bases at J, leaving 0 bases unmatched.

CDR3: CASSQDPPGTGNTIYF. The CDR3 region has the DNA TGCGCCAGCAGCCAAGATCCTCCAGGGACTGGAAACACCATATATTTT. The chain couples TRBV4-1 to TRBJ1-3, with a tentative D call TRBD1 (5 bases). Germline CDR1 and CDR2: MGHRA and YSYEKL. Trimming removed 0 bases at V and 2 bases at J, with 11 bases between. CDR3 length: 16 amino acids.

The chain joins TRBV5-1 to TRBJ1-2; the D gene is possibly TRBD1 (5 bases). The CDR3 runs to 14 residues. Trimming stripped 0 bases from V and 8 bases from J, with 14 bases between. Germline CDR1 SGHRS, CDR2 YFSETQ. In DNA, the CDR3 is TGCGCCAGCAGCTTGGACAGGACTGAAGTGGGCTACACCTTC. This translates into CASSLDRTEVGYTF.

The rearrangement uses TRBV29-1 and TRBJ1-1, with D possibly matching TRBD1 (5 bases). The CDR3 has 13 amino acids. Trimming stripped 4 bases from V and 1 base from J, with 10 bases between. CDR1 is SQVTM, CDR2 ANQGSEA, per germline. CDR3 region: CSVAAGTNTEAFF. CDR3 sequence (DNA): TGCAGCGTTGCTGCGGGGACGAACACTGAAGCTTTCTTT.

CDR3 sequence (DNA): TGTGCCTGGAACCCCGGGATCGGCTACACCTTC. Translating it yields CAWNPGIGYTF. This rearrangement joins TRBV30 to TRBJ1-2; no reliable D call. The length of the CDR3 is 11 residues. V was cut by 4 bases and J by 8 bases, with 11 bases left in between. Germline V gene data show CDR1 as GTSNPN and CDR2 as SVGIG (reference sequence). Combining the CDR3 with reference TRBV30 and TRBJ1-2 gives the whole variable domain SQTIHQWPATLVQPVGSPLSLECTVEGTSNPNLYWYRQAAGRGLQLLFYSVGIGQISSEVPQNLSASRPQDRQFILSSKKLLLSDSGFYLCAWNPGIGYTFGSGTRLTVV.

The CDR3 DNA follows: TGTGCCAGCAGCGTAGGGTTTACTGGAAACACCATATATTTT. This codes for CASSVGFTGNTIYF. The chain links TRBV9 to TRBJ1-3; D is unclear. This CDR3 contains 14 residues. CDR1 and CDR2 from the germline V gene are SGDLS and YYNGEE. V lost 0 bases to trimming and J lost 2 bases, with 6 bases between them.

The V and J genes are TRBV6-5 and TRBJ2-1; a possible D gene is TRBD1 (6 bases). The germline V and J ends were trimmed by 5 bases and 9 bases, with 14 bases remaining between them. The CDR3 is made up of 13 amino acids. The germline CDR1 and CDR2 sequences are MNHEY and SVGAGI. Written as DNA, the CDR3 is TGTGCCAGCAGTGGGGGCCTCGACGGTGAGCAGTTCTTC. Its translation is CASSGGLDGEQFF.

V and J are TRBV15 and TRBJ2-7, with 7 bases identical to TRBD2. The germline gives CDR1 LNHNV, CDR2 YYDKDF (reference sequence). The CDR3 is made up of 15 amino acids. V gave up 5 bases and J gave up 4 bases; unmatched junction bases: 11. The CDR3 nucleotides read TGTGCCACCAGCGACAGACTAGCTCTAGGGTACGAGCAGTACTTC. It translates to CATSDRLALGYEQYF.

This chain connects TRBV10-3 to TRBJ2-5; 14 bases fit TRBD2. J gave up 5 bases and V 3 bases, and 5 bases lay outside the gene matches. CDR1 and CDR2 (germline): ENHRY, SYGVKD. The CDR3 spans 16 residues. As DNA, the CDR3 is TGTGCCATCAGTGATGGGACTAGCGGGAGTGGGGAGACCCAGTACTTC. It encodes CAISDGTSGSGETQYF.

The chain has TRBV9 and TRBJ2-5; 10 nucleotides agree with TRBD2. The junction had 10 bases not matched to a gene; V was cut back by 0 bases and J by 5 bases. The CDR3 loop spans 17 amino acids. Germline-derived CDR1 and CDR2 are SGDLS and YYNGEE. CDR3 in DNA: TGTGCCAGCAGCGTAGACGGCCTAGCGGGAGTCATCGAGACCCAGTACTTC. This codes for CASSVDGLAGVIETQYF.

The V call is TRBV27, the J call TRBJ2-7; TRBD1 agrees at 10 bases. V was clipped by 3 bases and J by 0 bases; unmatched bases: 5. Germline V gene lookup returns CDR1 MNHEY and CDR2 SMNVEV (reference sequence). The CDR3 has 16 amino acids. The CDR3, as DNA: TGTGCCAGCAGTTTGAGGGACAGGGGCATCTCCTACGAGCAGTACTTC. It specifies CASSLRDRGISYEQYF.

The chain links TRBV2 to TRBJ2-3, with D unclear. The CDR3 length is 15 residues. V was clipped by 1 base and J by 4 bases, with 12 bases between them. Germline CDR1 is SNHLY and CDR2 is FYNNEI. The CDR3 loop is CASSEVYGSSDTQYF. The DNA of the CDR3 is TGTGCCAGCAGTGAAGTTTACGGTTCGTCAGATACGCAGTATTTT. The whole variable domain, remainder taken from reference TRBV2 and TRBJ2-3, is EPEVTQTPSHQVTQMGQEVILRCVPISNHLYFYWYRQILGQKVEFLVSFYNNEISEKSEIFDDQFSVERPDGSNFTLKIRSTKLEDSAMYFCASSEVYGSSDTQYFGPGTRLTVL.

V usage is TRBV27 and J usage is TRBJ1-1; D perhaps matches TRBD1 (5 bases). Germline lookup yields CDR1 MNHEY and CDR2 SMNVEV (reference sequence). This CDR3 contains 15 residues. V lost 0 bases, J lost 3 bases, and 11 bases lay in between. The CDR3 spells CASSLSAGRDTEAFF. CDR3 nucleotide sequence: TGTGCCAGCAGTTTATCGGCAGGGAGGGACACTGAAGCTTTCTTT.

This chain connects TRBV29-1 to TRBJ2-3; 9 bases agree with TRBD1. V lost 3 bases, J lost 2 bases, and 9 bases stayed unmatched. The CDR3 totals 16 residues. The germline CDR1 and CDR2 sequences are SQVTM and ANQGSEA. CDR3 nucleotides: TGCAGCGTTGATGGGGATTGGGACAGGGTCACAGATACGCAGTATTTT. Its translation is CSVDGDWDRVTDTQYF.

The chain uses TRBV4-3 and TRBJ2-3, with 8 bases fitting TRBD2. The CDR3 has 18 amino acids. V lost 0 bases to trimming and J lost 4 bases; unmatched junction nucleotides: 12. Germline V gives CDR1 LGHNA, CDR2 YSLEER. The chain's CDR3 is CASSQDLFREGQPDTQYF. The CDR3 bases are TGCGCCAGCAGCCAAGATCTGTTCCGGGAGGGCCAACCAGATACGCAGTATTTT.

The V gene is TRBV19, the J gene TRBJ1-1; D remains ambiguous. This CDR3 has 13 amino acids. V was pared by 8 bases and J by 6 bases, with 16 bases between. Germline loops: CDR1 LNHDA, CDR2 SQIVND (reference sequence). The CDR3 region is CASASGPQAEAFF. The CDR3 DNA is TGTGCCAGTGCCTCAGGCCCACAAGCTGAAGCTTTCTTT. The complete variable domain, with remaining parts taken from reference TRBV19 and TRBJ1-1, reads DGGITQSPKYLFRKEGQNVTLSCEQNLNHDAMYWYRQDPGQGLRLIYYSQIVNDFQKGDIAEGYSVSREKKESFPLTVTSAQKNPTAFYLCASASGPQAEAFFGQGTRLTVV.

The chain is built from TRBV29-1 and TRBJ1-5; weak D call: TRBD1 (6 bases). The V gene's germline CDR1 is SQVTM and CDR2 ANQGSEA. The CDR3 runs 13 residues. Trimming removed 7 bases from V and 2 bases from J, with 12 bases in between. The CDR3 loop reads CSAGDRRNQPQHF. The CDR3 DNA sequence: TGCAGCGCCGGTGACAGGCGCAATCAGCCCCAGCATTTT.

This chain uses TRBV7-2 with TRBJ2-5; no firm D call. There are 12 residues in the CDR3. The V end lost 1 base, the J end lost 3 bases, and 3 bases lay between the germline ends. Germline-derived CDR1 and CDR2 are SGHTA and FQGNSA. As DNA, the CDR3 is TGTGCCAGCAGCTTAGTAAAAGAGACCCAGTACTTC. Amino acid sequence: CASSLVKETQYF.

This clone was detected only a few times. This chain connects TRBV7-2 to TRBJ1-5; perhaps TRBD1 as D (5 bases). Per the germline V gene, CDR1 is SGHTA and CDR2 is FQGNSA. The V and J ends lost 3 bases and 6 bases respectively, with 12 bases between them. The CDR3 spans 14 residues. As DNA, the CDR3 is TGTGCCAGCAGCTTTGGGGGAATGGGTCAGCCCCAGCATTTT. Translated, it gives CASSFGGMGQPQHF.

The V and J genes are TRBV29-1 and TRBJ2-3, with D perhaps TRBD1 (6 bases). The CDR3 has 13 residues. Germline CDR1 and CDR2: SQVTM and ANQGSEA. V was trimmed by 7 bases and J by 4 bases, leaving 15 bases between them. CDR3 loop: CSAGHMGADTQYF. The CDR3 coding sequence is TGCAGCGCGGGACATATGGGGGCAGATACGCAGTATTTT.

The chain combines TRBV29-1 with TRBJ2-1; no clear D gene. CDR1 is SQVTM and CDR2 is ANQGSEA in the germline V gene. The CDR3 is 13 residues long. With 8 bases removed from V and 6 bases from J, the gap between germline ends came to 17 bases. CDR3: CSPQSGNGNEQFF. CDR3 nucleotide sequence: TGCAGCCCTCAAAGTGGAAACGGCAATGAGCAGTTCTTC.

The chain combines TRBV4-1 with TRBJ1-2, with 8 bases lining up with TRBD1. J gave up 6 bases and V 4 bases, and 4 bases lay outside the gene matches. The CDR3 is 13 amino acids. From germline, CDR1 is MGHRA and CDR2 YSYEKL. The DNA of the CDR3 is TGCGCCAGCAGCCTGTCGACAGGGGATGGCTACACCTTC. It codes for CASSLSTGDGYTF.

This clone was counted a few times. J is TRBJ1-5 and V is TRBV19; D gene ambiguous. Germline CDR1 is LNHDA and CDR2 is SQIVND (reference sequence). The CDR3 is 12 amino acids. Trimming took off 4 bases at V and 2 bases at J, with 3 bases between the two ends. The CDR3 sequence: CASSTGNQPQHF. DNA for the CDR3: TGTGCCAGTAGTACAGGCAATCAGCCCCAGCATTTT.

The table lists this clone with a few counts. The chain couples TRBV30 to TRBJ1-5, with 10 bases lining up with TRBD1. Germline V CDR1 and CDR2: GTSNPN, SVGIG (reference sequence). CDR3 size: 14 residues. V gave up 5 bases and J gave up 7 bases; unmatched junction bases: 8. CDR3 residues: CAWSPGQGFQPQHF. CDR3 nucleotides: TGTGCCTGGTCTCCGGGACAGGGGTTCCAGCCCCAGCATTTT. Using reference TRBV30 and TRBJ1-5 for the parts outside the CDR3, the full variable domain is SQTIHQWPATLVQPVGSPLSLECTVEGTSNPNLYWYRQAAGRGLQLLFYSVGIGQISSEVPQNLSASRPQDRQFILSSKKLLLSDSGFYLCAWSPGQGFQPQHFGDGTRLSIL.

This clone was recorded a few times. J is TRBJ2-5 and V is TRBV30; D is undetermined. Germline values: CDR1 GTSNPN, CDR2 SVGIG (reference sequence). V lost 2 bases, J lost 2 bases, and 3 bases lay in between. The CDR3 extends over 11 amino acids. Written as DNA, the CDR3 is TGTGCCTGGAGTCCTCAAGAGACCCAGTACTTC. It yields the protein CAWSPQETQYF.